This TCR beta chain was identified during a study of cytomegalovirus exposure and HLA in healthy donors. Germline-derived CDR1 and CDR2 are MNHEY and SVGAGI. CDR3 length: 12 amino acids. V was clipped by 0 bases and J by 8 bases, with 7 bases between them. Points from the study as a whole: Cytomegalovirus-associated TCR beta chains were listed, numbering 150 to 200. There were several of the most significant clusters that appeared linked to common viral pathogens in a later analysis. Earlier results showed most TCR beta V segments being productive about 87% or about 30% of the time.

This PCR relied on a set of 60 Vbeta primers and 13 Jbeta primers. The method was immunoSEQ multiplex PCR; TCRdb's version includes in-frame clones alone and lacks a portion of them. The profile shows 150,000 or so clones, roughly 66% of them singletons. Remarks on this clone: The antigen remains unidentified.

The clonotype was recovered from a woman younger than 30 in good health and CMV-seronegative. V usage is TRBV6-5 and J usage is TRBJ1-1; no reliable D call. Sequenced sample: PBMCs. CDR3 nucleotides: TGTGCCAGCAGTTACTCGGGCAGGGAAGCTTTCTTT. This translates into CASSYSGREAFF.